The rows below give T cell receptor beta chains drawn from one sample of a study of blood T cell repertoires in COVID-19. TCRdb's table, derived via immunoSEQ multiplex PCR, lists solely in-frame clones and lacks some. The sample consists of approximately 220,000 clones, about 87% of them appearing once. Sequencing input: peripheral blood. The receptor set was obtained from a man between 60 and 70 years old with acute or convalescent COVID-19. Both conserved end residues are part of each CDR3. The order of the fields is D gene, V gene, clone size, J gene, CDR3 protein, CDR3 DNA. D genes are given only for firm matches. A clone size is listed for some rows: how often the clone was seen (once, few, many), or a class if it is expanded.

-	TRBV5-4	-	TRBJ1-1	CASSLGAGAQKTEAFF	TGTGCCAGCAGCTTGGGGGCAGGGGCGCAGAAGACTGAAGCTTTCTTT
TRBD2	TRBV6-5	-	TRBJ2-1	CASSSPPGGEQFF	TGTGCCAGCAGTTCCCCCCCGGGGGGTGAGCAGTTCTTC
-	TRBV7-9	-	TRBJ2-7	CASSLEYYEQYF	TGTGCCAGCAGCTTAGAATATTACGAGCAATACTTC
TRBD1	TRBV10-3	-	TRBJ2-1	CAIQETGVANEQFF	TGTGCCATACAAGAGACAGGGGTGGCCAATGAGCAGTTCTTC
-	TRBV9	-	TRBJ1-5	CASSAQPSNQPQHF	TGTGCCAGCAGCGCACAGCCTAGCAATCAGCCCCAGCATTTT
TRBD2	TRBV25-1	-	TRBJ2-7	CASRASGPYEQYF	TGTGCCAGCAGGGCTAGCGGCCCCTACGAGCAGTACTTC
TRBD1	TRBV25-1	once	TRBJ1-2	CASSDPGQHYGYTF	TGTGCCAGCAGTGACCCGGGACAGCACTATGGCTACACCTTC
TRBD1	TRBV5-1	once	TRBJ2-5	CASSQTPTGWETQYF	TGCGCCAGCAGCCAAACACCGACAGGGTGGGAGACCCAGTACTTC
-	TRBV5-5	-	TRBJ1-4	CASSLTATNEKLFF	TGTGCCAGCAGCTTGACGGCAACTAATGAAAAACTGTTTTTT
-	TRBV5-1	-	TRBJ1-4	CASSLLGGEKLFF	TGCGCCAGCAGCCTACTGGGAGGCGAAAAACTGTTTTTT
TRBD2	TRBV12-5	-	TRBJ2-1	CASGGSGGNEQFF	TGTGCTAGTGGGGGGTCGGGGGGGAATGAGCAGTTCTTC
TRBD2	TRBV20-1	-	TRBJ2-1	CSASALAGVPSYNEQFF	TGCAGTGCTAGTGCGCTAGCGGGGGTACCTTCCTACAATGAGCAGTTCTTC
TRBD1	TRBV18	-	TRBJ1-4	CASSPQQGADEKLFF	TGTGCCAGCTCACCACAGCAGGGGGCAGATGAAAAACTGTTTTTT
-	TRBV21-1	-	TRBJ1-1	CASSKLTDPGAFF	TGTGCCAGCAGCAAATTAACTGACCCAGGCGCTTTCTTT
-	TRBV6-5	-	TRBJ1-2	CASSYGGNYGYTF	TGTGCCAGCAGTTACGGGGGGAACTATGGCTACACCTTC
-	TRBV4-1	-	TRBJ1-6	CASRDLGRDSPLHF	TGCGCCAGCAGGGACTTGGGTCGGGATTCACCCCTCCACTTT
-	TRBV7-3	-	TRBJ2-5	CASSRLGGKETQYF	TGTGCCAGCAGCCGCCTAGGAGGGAAGGAGACCCAGTACTTC
TRBD2	TRBV5-4	-	TRBJ2-1	CANSLRGGGNEQFF	TGTGCCAACAGCTTGCGGGGGGGCGGCAATGAGCAGTTCTTC
TRBD1	TRBV5-5	-	TRBJ2-5	CASSLEDRGYQETQYF	TGTGCCAGCAGCTTGGAGGACAGGGGGTACCAAGAGACCCAGTACTTC
TRBD1	TRBV5-1	-	TRBJ2-1	CASSLRGQGSHEQFF	TGCGCCAGCAGCTTGAGGGGACAGGGGAGCCATGAGCAGTTCTTC